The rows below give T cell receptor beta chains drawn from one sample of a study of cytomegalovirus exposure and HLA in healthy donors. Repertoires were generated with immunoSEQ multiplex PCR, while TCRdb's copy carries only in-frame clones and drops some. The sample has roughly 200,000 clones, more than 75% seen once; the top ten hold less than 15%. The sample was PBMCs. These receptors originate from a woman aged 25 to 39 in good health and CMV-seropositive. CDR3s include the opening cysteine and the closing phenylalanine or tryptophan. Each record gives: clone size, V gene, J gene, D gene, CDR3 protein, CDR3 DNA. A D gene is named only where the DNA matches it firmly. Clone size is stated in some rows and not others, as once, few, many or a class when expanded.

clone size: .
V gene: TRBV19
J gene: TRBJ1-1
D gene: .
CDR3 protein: CASRPGGDRGLNTEAFF
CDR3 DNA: TGTGCCAGTAGACCCGGCGGGGATCGGGGACTGAACACTGAAGCTTTCTTT

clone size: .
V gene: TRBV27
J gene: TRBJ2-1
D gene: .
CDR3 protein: CASSFGKDNEQFF
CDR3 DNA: TGTGCCAGCAGTTTTGGCAAAGACAATGAGCAGTTCTTC

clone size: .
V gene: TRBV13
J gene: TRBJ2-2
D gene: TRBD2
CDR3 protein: CASSLGLAGETGELFF
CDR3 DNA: TGTGCCAGCAGCTTAGGGCTAGCGGGAGAAACCGGGGAGCTGTTTTTT

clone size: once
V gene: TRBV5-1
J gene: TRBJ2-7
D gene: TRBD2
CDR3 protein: CASSFGLAGGGYEQYF
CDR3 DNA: TGCGCCAGCAGCTTCGGACTAGCGGGAGGCGGATACGAGCAGTACTTC

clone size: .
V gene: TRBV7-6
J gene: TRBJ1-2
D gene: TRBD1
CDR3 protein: CASGQGAEGGYTF
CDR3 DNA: TGTGCCAGCGGACAGGGGGCAGAGGGAGGCTACACCTTC

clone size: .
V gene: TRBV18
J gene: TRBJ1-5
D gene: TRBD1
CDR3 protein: CASSPDRGHQPQHF
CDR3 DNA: TGTGCCAGCTCACCAGACAGGGGGCATCAGCCCCAGCATTTT

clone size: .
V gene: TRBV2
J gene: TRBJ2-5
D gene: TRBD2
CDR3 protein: CASSDTGLAGVETQYF
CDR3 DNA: TGTGCCAGCAGCGATACCGGACTAGCGGGAGTAGAGACCCAGTACTTC

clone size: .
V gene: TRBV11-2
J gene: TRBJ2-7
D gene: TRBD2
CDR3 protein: CASSSSRGVSDEQYF
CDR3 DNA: TGTGCCAGCAGCTCATCCCGGGGGGTCTCGGACGAGCAGTACTTC

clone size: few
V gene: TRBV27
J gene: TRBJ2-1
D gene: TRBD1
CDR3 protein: CASSHRGSYNEQFF
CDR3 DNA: TGTGCCAGCAGTCACAGGGGGTCCTACAATGAGCAGTTCTTC

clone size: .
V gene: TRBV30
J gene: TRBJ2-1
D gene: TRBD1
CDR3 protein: CAWSAYRGKTYNEQFF
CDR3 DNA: TGTGCCTGGAGTGCTTACAGGGGGAAGACCTACAATGAGCAGTTCTTC

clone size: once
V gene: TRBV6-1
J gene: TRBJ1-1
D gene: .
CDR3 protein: CASSKQEFNTEAFF
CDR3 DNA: TGTGCCAGCAGTAAACAGGAATTTAACACTGAAGCTTTCTTT

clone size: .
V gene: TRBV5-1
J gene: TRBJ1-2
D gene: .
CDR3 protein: CASSKDQVTYGYTF
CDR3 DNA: TGCGCCAGCAGCAAGGATCAGGTGACCTATGGCTACACCTTC

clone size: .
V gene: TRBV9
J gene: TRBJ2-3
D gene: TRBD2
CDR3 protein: CASSHSQLAGGPVDTQYF
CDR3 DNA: TGTGCCAGCAGCCATTCTCAACTAGCGGGGGGGCCGGTGGATACGCAGTATTTT

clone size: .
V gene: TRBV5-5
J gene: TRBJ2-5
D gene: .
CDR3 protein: CASSEKAAEETQYF
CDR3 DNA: TGTGCCAGCAGCGAAAAGGCGGCGGAAGAGACCCAGTACTTC

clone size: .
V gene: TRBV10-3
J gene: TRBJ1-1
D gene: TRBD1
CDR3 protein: CAISTGPGQGTEAFF
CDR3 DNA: TGTGCCATCAGTACTGGCCCGGGACAGGGTACTGAAGCTTTCTTT

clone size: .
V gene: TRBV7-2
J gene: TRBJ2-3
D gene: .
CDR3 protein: CASSLDREGADTQYF
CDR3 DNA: TGTGCCAGCAGCTTAGATCGTGAGGGGGCAGATACGCAGTATTTT

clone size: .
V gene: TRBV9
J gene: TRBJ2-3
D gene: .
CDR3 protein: CASSYGDTQYF
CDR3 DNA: TGTGCCAGCAGCTACGGGGATACGCAGTATTTT

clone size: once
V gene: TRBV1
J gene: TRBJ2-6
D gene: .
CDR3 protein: CTSSQDPQGNSWGANVLTF
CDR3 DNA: TGCACCAGCAGCCAAGATCCGCAGGGCAACTCATGGGGGGCCAACGTCCTGACTTTC

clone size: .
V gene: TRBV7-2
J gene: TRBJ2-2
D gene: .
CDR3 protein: CASSFTSNTGELFF
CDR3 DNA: TGTGCCAGCAGCTTCACTAGTAACACCGGGGAGCTGTTTTTT

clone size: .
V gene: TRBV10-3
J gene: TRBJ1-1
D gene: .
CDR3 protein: CAIRPRENTEAFF
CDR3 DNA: TGTGCCATCAGGCCCCGGGAAAACACTGAAGCTTTCTTT

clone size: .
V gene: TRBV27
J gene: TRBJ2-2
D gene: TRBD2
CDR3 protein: CASSRSFRSSGGAWELFF
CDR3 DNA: TGTGCCAGCAGTCGAAGTTTCAGGTCTAGCGGGGGGGCCTGGGAGCTGTTTTTT

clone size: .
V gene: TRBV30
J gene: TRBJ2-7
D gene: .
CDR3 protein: CAWIRGGSYEQYF
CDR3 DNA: TGTGCCTGGATTAGAGGAGGTTCCTACGAGCAGTACTTC

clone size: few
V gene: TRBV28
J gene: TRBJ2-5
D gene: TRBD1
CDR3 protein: CASRGRDSKHYQETQYF
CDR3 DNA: TGTGCCAGCAGGGGAAGGGACAGCAAACATTACCAAGAGACCCAGTACTTC

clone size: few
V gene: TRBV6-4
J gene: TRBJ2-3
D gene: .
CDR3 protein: CASSDSGGGTDTQYF
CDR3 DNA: TGTGCCAGCAGTGACTCTGGGGGCGGCACAGATACGCAGTATTTT

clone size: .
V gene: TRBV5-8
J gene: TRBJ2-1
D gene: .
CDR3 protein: CASSFRGAGPYNEQFF
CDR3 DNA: TGTGCCAGCAGCTTCCGGGGAGCGGGTCCCTACAATGAGCAGTTCTTC

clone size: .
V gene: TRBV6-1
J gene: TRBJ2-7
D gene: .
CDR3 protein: CASSGGFLSYEQYF
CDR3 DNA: TGTGCCAGCAGTGGCGGATTTCTTTCCTACGAGCAGTACTTC

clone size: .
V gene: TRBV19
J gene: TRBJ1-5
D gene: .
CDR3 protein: CASSLTGSSQPQHF
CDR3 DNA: TGTGCCAGTAGCCTAACAGGGTCCAGTCAGCCCCAGCATTTT

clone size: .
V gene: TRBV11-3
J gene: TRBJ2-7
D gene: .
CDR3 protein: CASSLDEVRSSYEQYF
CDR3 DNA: TGTGCCAGCAGCTTAGATGAGGTTAGGAGCTCCTACGAGCAGTACTTC

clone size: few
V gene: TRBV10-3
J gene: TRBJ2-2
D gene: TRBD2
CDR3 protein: CAISESLAVYTGELFF
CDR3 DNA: TGTGCCATCAGTGAGTCACTAGCGGTGTACACCGGGGAGCTGTTTTTT

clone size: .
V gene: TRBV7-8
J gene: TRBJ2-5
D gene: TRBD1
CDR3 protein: CASSLDRVIRETQYF
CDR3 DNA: TGTGCCAGCAGCCTGGACAGGGTGATTAGGGAGACCCAGTACTTC

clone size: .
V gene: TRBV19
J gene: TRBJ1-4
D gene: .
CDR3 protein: CASKRANNEKLFF
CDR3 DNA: TGTGCCAGTAAAAGAGCGAATAATGAAAAACTGTTTTTT

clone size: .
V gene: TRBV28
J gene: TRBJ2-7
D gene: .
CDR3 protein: CASSFASLSYEQYF
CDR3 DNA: TGTGCCAGCAGTTTTGCCAGTCTCTCCTACGAGCAGTACTTC

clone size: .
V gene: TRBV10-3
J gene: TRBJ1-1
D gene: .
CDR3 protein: CAISELEGLAFF
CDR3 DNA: TGTGCCATCAGTGAGTTAGAGGGTTTGGCTTTCTTT

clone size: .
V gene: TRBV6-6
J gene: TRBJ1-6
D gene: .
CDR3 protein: CASSSQKHDSPLHF
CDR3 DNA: TGTGCCAGCAGCTCGCAGAAACACGATTCACCCCTCCACTTT

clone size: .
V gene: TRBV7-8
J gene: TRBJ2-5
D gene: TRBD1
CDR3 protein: CASRQPGQQETQYF
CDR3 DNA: TGTGCCAGCAGACAACCGGGACAGCAAGAGACCCAGTACTTC

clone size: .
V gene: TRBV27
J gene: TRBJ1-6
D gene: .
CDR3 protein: CASSSEGDSPLHF
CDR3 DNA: TGTGCCAGCAGTTCAGAGGGGGATTCACCCCTCCACTTT

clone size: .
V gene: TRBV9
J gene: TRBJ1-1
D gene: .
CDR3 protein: CASSVGGAMNTEAFF
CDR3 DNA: TGTGCCAGCAGCGTAGGCGGGGCCATGAACACTGAAGCTTTCTTT

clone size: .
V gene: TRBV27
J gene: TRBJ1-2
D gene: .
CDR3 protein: CASSPRRHYGYTF
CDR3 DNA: TGTGCCAGCAGCCCGCGGAGACACTATGGCTACACCTTC

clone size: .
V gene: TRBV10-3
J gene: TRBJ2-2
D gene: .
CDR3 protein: CAIQSWRGSTGELFF
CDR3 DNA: TGTGCCATCCAGTCGTGGCGGGGATCCACCGGGGAGCTGTTTTTT

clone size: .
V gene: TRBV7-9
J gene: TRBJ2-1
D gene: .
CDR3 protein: CASSLWQEGNNEQFF
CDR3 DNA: TGTGCCAGCAGCTTATGGCAGGAAGGAAACAATGAGCAGTTCTTC

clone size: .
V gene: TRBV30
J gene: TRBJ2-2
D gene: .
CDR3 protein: CAWSVTGTGELFF
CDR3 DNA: TGTGCCTGGAGTGTTACAGGAACCGGGGAGCTGTTTTTT

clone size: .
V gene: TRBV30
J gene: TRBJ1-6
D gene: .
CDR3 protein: CAWSDSYNSPLHF
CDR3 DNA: TGTGCCTGGAGCGACAGTTATAATTCACCCCTCCACTTT

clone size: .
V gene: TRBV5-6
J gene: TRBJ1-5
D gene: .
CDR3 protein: CASSLGRQGVYSNQPQHF
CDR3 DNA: TGTGCCAGCAGCTTGGGCAGGCAAGGGGTTTATAGCAATCAGCCCCAGCATTTT

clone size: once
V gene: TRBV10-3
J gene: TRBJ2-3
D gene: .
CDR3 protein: CAIADSGASTDTQYF
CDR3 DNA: TGTGCCATTGCCGATAGCGGAGCTAGCACAGATACGCAGTATTTT